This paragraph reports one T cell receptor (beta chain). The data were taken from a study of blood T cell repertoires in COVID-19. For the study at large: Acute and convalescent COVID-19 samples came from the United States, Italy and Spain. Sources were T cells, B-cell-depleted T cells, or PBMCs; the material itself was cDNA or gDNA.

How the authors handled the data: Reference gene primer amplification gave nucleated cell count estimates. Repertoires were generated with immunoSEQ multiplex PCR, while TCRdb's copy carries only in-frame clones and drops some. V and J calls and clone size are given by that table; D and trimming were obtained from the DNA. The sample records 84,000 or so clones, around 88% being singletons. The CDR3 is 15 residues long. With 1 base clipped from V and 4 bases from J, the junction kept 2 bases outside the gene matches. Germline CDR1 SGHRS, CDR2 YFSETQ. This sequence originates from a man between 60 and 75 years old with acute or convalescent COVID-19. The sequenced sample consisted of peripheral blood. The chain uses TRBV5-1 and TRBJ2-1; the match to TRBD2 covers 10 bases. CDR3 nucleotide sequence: TGCGCCAGCAGCTTGAGCGGGGGGGCTTACAATGAGCAGTTCTTC. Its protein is CASSLSGGAYNEQFF.